This T cell receptor beta chain was sequenced during a study of T cell responses to AZD1222 COVID-19 vaccine. Study-wide results and caveats: In all cases, repertoires were sampled only after the peak T cell response. When two AZD1222 doses had been given, Spike-specific TCR breadth and depth rose. Targets within unmutated variant regions were reportedly found for nearly half of spike-specific TCRs. Among vaccine-associated CD4 TCRs, coverage spanned spike, with dominance at 160-218 and 743-854.

Data came from immunoSEQ multiplex PCR; TCRdb stores just in-frame clones and leaves some out. The sample has about 61,000 clones, 81% seen once. V was pared by 0 bases and J by 5 bases, with 20 bases between. The CDR3 contains 18 residues. Remarks on this clone: What it binds is unknown.

The specimen was peripheral blood, collected 28 days after the second AZD1222 dose. The receptor was derived from an adult who received the AZD1222 COVID-19 vaccine. This chain uses TRBV23-1 with TRBJ2-1; D is perhaps TRBD1 (6 bases). TRBV23-1 belongs to the ORF category, with a function that is uncertain. The CDR3, as DNA: TGCGCCAGCAGTCAATCGTCGCCGCAGGGGAGAACCAACAATGAGCAGTTCTTC. Amino acids: CASSQSSPQGRTNNEQFF.